This T cell receptor beta chain was retrieved from a study of shared clonotypes between healthy human individuals. Study details: Two women and a few men aged 18 to 49 served as donors. Findings and caveats of the study: Clonotype sharing among donors likely depends on sequencing depth.

Clones were sequenced by immunoSEQ multiplex PCR, and TCRdb holds only the in-frame ones, with some missing. The table shows nearly 2 million clones, with about 95% occurring only once. Germline loops: CDR1 SEHNR, CDR2 FQNEAQ (reference sequence). The CDR3 totals 14 residues. Trimming cost V 6 bases and J 1 base; bases outside gene matches: 5. The naive CD8 subset, CD45RO-negative cells positively selected for CCR7, excluded terminally differentiated effector memory CD45RA+ cells. Free of recent acute infections or vaccinations, the donors were healthy HIV-negative adults. With respect to this clone: The target antigen is unknown.

The sequence was collected from a man between 18 and 35 years old in good health. The rearrangement joins TRBV7-9 to TRBJ1-1; 7 positions match TRBD1. The material sequenced was naive CD8+ T cells sorted from blood. The CDR3 sequence is CASRDRDPNTEAFF. In DNA form, the CDR3 reads TGTGCCAGCAGAGACAGGGACCCGAACACTGAAGCTTTCTTT.